This T cell receptor beta chain was sequenced in a study of blood T cell repertoires in COVID-19. In the original analysis: Estimation of nucleated cell counts was performed using reference gene primer amplification. The assay was immunoSEQ multiplex PCR, and TCRdb's table has in-frame clones only and misses some. Clonal size and the V and J genes are those of that table, whereas D and trimming came from the DNA. Among some 180,000 clones listed, 65% to 85% were seen once. Deletions cut 0 bases from V and 6 bases from J, with 8 bases between. CDR1 and CDR2 from the germline V gene are LGHNA and YNFKEQ. CDR3 length: 13 residues.

This TCR was recovered from a woman younger than 45 who had been exposed to COVID-19. The rearrangement joins TRBV4-2 to TRBJ1-2, with D hard to call. Sequencing was performed on PBMCs or T cells enriched from blood (not recorded which). This CDR3 reads CASSQDLRDGYTF. CDR3 in DNA: TGTGCCAGCAGCCAAGACTTGAGGGATGGCTACACCTTC.